This T cell receptor (beta chain) comes out of a study of T cell responses to AZD1222 COVID-19 vaccine. Overall study results and limits: Mapped onto spike, vaccine-associated CD4 TCRs spanned it and were dominant at 160-218 and 743-854. Repertoires were collected only later (after the peak T cell response had occurred).

V was pared by 2 bases and J by 8 bases, with 9 bases between. The CDR3 covers 12 residues. CDR1 LGHDT and CDR2 YNNKEL come from the germline V gene (reference sequence). Data came from immunoSEQ multiplex PCR; TCRdb stores just in-frame clones and leaves some out. The data hold some 120,000 clones, with approximately 92% observed a single time. On this clone: Its antigen is currently unknown.

This clonotype originated in an adult in good health. The sample here was peripheral blood, taken on day 0 of AZD1222 vaccination. This rearrangement joins TRBV3-1 (or the pseudogene TRBV3-2) to TRBJ1-2, with D hard to call. CDR3 protein: CASSQSVVGYTF. The CDR3 DNA follows: TGTGCCAGCAGCCAATCGGTAGTCGGCTACACCTTC.